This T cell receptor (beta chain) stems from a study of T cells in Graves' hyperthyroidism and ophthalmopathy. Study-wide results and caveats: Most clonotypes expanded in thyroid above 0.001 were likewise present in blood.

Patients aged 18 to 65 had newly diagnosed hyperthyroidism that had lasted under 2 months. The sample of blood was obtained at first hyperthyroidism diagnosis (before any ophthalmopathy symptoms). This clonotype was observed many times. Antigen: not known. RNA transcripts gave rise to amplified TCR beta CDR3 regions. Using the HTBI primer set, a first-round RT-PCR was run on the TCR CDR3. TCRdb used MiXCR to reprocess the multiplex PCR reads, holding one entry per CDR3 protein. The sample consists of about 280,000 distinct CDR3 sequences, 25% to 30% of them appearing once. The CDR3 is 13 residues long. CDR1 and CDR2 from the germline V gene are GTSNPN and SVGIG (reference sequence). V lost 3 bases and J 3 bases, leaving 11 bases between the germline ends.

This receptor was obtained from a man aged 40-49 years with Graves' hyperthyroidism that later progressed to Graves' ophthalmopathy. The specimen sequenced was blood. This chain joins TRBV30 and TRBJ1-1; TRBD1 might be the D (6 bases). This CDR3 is CAWRPGQHTEAFF. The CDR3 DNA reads TGTGCCTGGAGACCTGGACAGCACACTGAAGCTTTCTTT. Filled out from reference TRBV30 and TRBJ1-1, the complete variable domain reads SQTIHQWPATLVQPVGSPLSLECTVEGTSNPNLYWYRQAAGRGLQLLFYSVGIGQISSEVPQNLSASRPQDRQFILSSKKLLLSDSGFYLCAWRPGQHTEAFFGQGTRLTVV.